These T cell receptor beta chains were read from a single sample in a study of T cell repertoires in cytomegalovirus infection. No antigen is known for these receptors. MiXCR, run by TCRdb on the reads, gives a single entry per CDR3 protein. In the table there are under 130,000 distinct CDR3 sequences, under 55% of which are singletons. The sequencing here drew on CD8+ T cells from cultured PBMCs, taken from culture after CMV antigen stimulation. The origin of the receptors is a human donor in good health (CMV status not recorded). Some clones in this sample may be carry-over from other donors' samples. Both conserved end residues are part of each CDR3. D genes are given only for firm matches. Not all rows give a size; the values are once, few, many and, for expanded clones, a class.

v_gene: TRBV7-8; d_gene: -; j_gene: TRBJ1-2; abundance: -; len: 13; CDR3aa: CASSEGPNYGYTF; CDR3nt: TGTGCCAGCAGCGAGGGCCCAAACTATGGCTACACCTTC
v_gene: TRBV7-3; d_gene: TRBD1; j_gene: TRBJ2-1; abundance: -; len: 13; CDR3aa: CASSSQDRDEQFF; CDR3nt: TGTGCCAGCAGCTCCCAAGACAGGGATGAGCAGTTCTTC
v_gene: TRBV20-1; d_gene: -; j_gene: TRBJ1-5; abundance: many; len: 15; CDR3aa: CSARDIREGNQPQHF; CDR3nt: TGCAGTGCTAGAGATATCCGGGAGGGCAATCAGCCCCAGCATTTT
v_gene: TRBV2; d_gene: TRBD2; j_gene: TRBJ2-1; abundance: -; len: 15; CDR3aa: CATVGGGGYRLGQFF; CDR3nt: TGTGCCACCGTCGGCGGCGGGGGGTACAGGCTGGGGCAGTTCTTC
v_gene: TRBV2; d_gene: -; j_gene: TRBJ2-7; abundance: many; len: 13; CDR3aa: CARSGESSYEQYF; CDR3nt: TGTGCCAGGTCGGGGGAAAGCTCCTACGAGCAGTACTTC
v_gene: TRBV7-6; d_gene: TRBD1; j_gene: TRBJ2-1; abundance: -; len: 14; CDR3aa: CASSPGTGVGEQFF; CDR3nt: TGTGCCAGCAGCCCCGGGACAGGGGTGGGGGAGCAGTTCTTC
v_gene: TRBV7-2; d_gene: -; j_gene: TRBJ2-5; abundance: -; len: 15; CDR3aa: CASSLEWDLQETQYF; CDR3nt: TGTGCCAGCAGCTTAGAATGGGATCTCCAAGAGACCCAGTACTTC
v_gene: TRBV28; d_gene: TRBD2; j_gene: TRBJ2-5; abundance: many; len: 16; CDR3aa: CASSLTPSGGEETQYF; CDR3nt: TGTGCCAGCAGTTTAACCCCTAGCGGGGGAGAAGAGACCCAGTACTTC
v_gene: TRBV7-3; d_gene: -; j_gene: TRBJ2-1; abundance: -; len: 15; CDR3aa: CASSPSGPADNEQFF; CDR3nt: TGTGCCAGCAGCCCTTCCGGGCCGGCGGACAATGAGCAGTTCTTC
v_gene: TRBV11-2; d_gene: TRBD2; j_gene: TRBJ2-1; abundance: -; len: 17; CDR3aa: CASSLGTSGGSYNEQFF; CDR3nt: TGTGCCAGCAGCTTAGGGACTAGCGGGGGGTCCTACAATGAGCAGTTCTTC
v_gene: TRBV12-3/TRBV12-4; d_gene: -; j_gene: TRBJ2-5; abundance: -; len: 15; CDR3aa: CASSSPTGGLETQYF; CDR3nt: TGTGCCAGCAGTTCGCCGACAGGCGGGTTGGAGACCCAGTACTTC
v_gene: TRBV4-2; d_gene: TRBD2; j_gene: TRBJ2-7; abundance: -; len: 15; CDR3aa: CASSLPGTSGSEQYF; CDR3nt: TGTGCCAGCAGCCTCCCGGGGACTAGCGGCAGCGAGCAGTACTTC
v_gene: TRBV5-5; d_gene: TRBD2; j_gene: TRBJ2-1; abundance: -; len: 16; CDR3aa: CASSLLAGGQYNEQFF; CDR3nt: TGTGCCAGCAGCTTGCTAGCGGGGGGGCAGTACAATGAGCAGTTCTTC
v_gene: TRBV12-3/TRBV12-4; d_gene: -; j_gene: TRBJ2-7; abundance: few; len: 12; CDR3aa: CASSYLREEQYF; CDR3nt: TGTGCCAGCAGTTACCTGAGGGAAGAGCAGTACTTC
v_gene: TRBV11-2; d_gene: TRBD1; j_gene: TRBJ2-2; abundance: -; len: 15; CDR3aa: CASSVDRGATGELFF; CDR3nt: TGTGCCAGCAGCGTCGACAGGGGGGCCACCGGGGAGCTGTTTTTT
v_gene: TRBV7-8; d_gene: -; j_gene: TRBJ1-1; abundance: once; len: 15; CDR3aa: CASSLGVGTSTEAFF; CDR3nt: TGTGCCAGCAGCTTGGGGGTCGGGACATCAACTGAAGCTTTCTTT
v_gene: TRBV4-1; d_gene: TRBD1; j_gene: TRBJ1-5; abundance: -; len: 17; CDR3aa: CASSFTVGQESTRPQHF; CDR3nt: TGCGCCAGCAGCTTCACCGTGGGACAGGAGTCTACAAGGCCCCAGCATTTT
v_gene: TRBV5-5; d_gene: -; j_gene: TRBJ1-4; abundance: -; len: 15; CDR3aa: CASSFSDATNEKLFF; CDR3nt: TGTGCCAGCAGCTTTTCGGATGCAACTAATGAAAAACTGTTTTTT
v_gene: TRBV15; d_gene: -; j_gene: TRBJ2-3; abundance: few; len: 15; CDR3aa: CATSRDNQITDTQYF; CDR3nt: TGTGCCACCAGCAGAGATAATCAAATCACAGATACGCAGTATTTT
v_gene: TRBV7-6; d_gene: -; j_gene: TRBJ1-1; abundance: -; len: 14; CDR3aa: CASSPAHMNTEAFF; CDR3nt: TGTGCCAGCAGCCCCGCCCACATGAACACTGAAGCTTTCTTT
v_gene: TRBV10-3; d_gene: TRBD1; j_gene: TRBJ1-1; abundance: -; len: 14; CDR3aa: CAIKPRTGNTEAFF; CDR3nt: TGTGCCATCAAGCCTCGGACAGGGAACACTGAAGCTTTCTTT
v_gene: TRBV24-1; d_gene: -; j_gene: TRBJ2-1; abundance: few; len: 13; CDR3aa: CATSDLLGGEQFF; CDR3nt: TGTGCCACCAGTGATTTGCTGGGGGGTGAGCAGTTCTTC
v_gene: TRBV12-3/TRBV12-4; d_gene: -; j_gene: TRBJ1-1; abundance: -; len: 14; CDR3aa: CASSPGTSGYLAFF; CDR3nt: TGTGCCAGCAGCCCCGGAACGTCAGGTTATCTAGCTTTCTTT
v_gene: TRBV5-6; d_gene: -; j_gene: TRBJ2-2; abundance: -; len: 11; CDR3aa: CVSSFPGELFF; CDR3nt: TGTGTCAGCAGCTTCCCGGGGGAGCTGTTTTTT
v_gene: TRBV2; d_gene: TRBD1; j_gene: TRBJ1-4; abundance: few; len: 15; CDR3aa: CASSEGQATNEKLFF; CDR3nt: TGTGCCAGCAGTGAGGGACAGGCAACTAATGAAAAACTGTTTTTT
v_gene: TRBV3-1; d_gene: -; j_gene: TRBJ1-3; abundance: few; len: 13; CDR3aa: CASSQGWGNTIYF; CDR3nt: TGTGCCAGCAGCCAAGGTTGGGGAAACACCATATATTTT
v_gene: TRBV19; d_gene: -; j_gene: TRBJ1-1; abundance: many; len: 13; CDR3aa: CASSWSGNTEAFF; CDR3nt: TGTGCCAGTAGTTGGTCAGGGAACACTGAAGCTTTCTTT
v_gene: TRBV4-1; d_gene: -; j_gene: TRBJ2-1; abundance: -; len: 14; CDR3aa: CASSQEGRHNEQFF; CDR3nt: TGCGCCAGCAGCCAAGAGGGAAGACACAATGAGCAGTTCTTC
v_gene: TRBV20-1; d_gene: TRBD2; j_gene: TRBJ2-3; abundance: -; len: 16; CDR3aa: CSAPSGGGASTDTQYF; CDR3nt: TGCAGTGCTCCTAGCGGGGGAGGTGCTAGCACAGATACGCAGTATTTT
v_gene: TRBV6-6; d_gene: -; j_gene: TRBJ2-1; abundance: -; len: 16; CDR3aa: CASSSRRGSSYNEQFF; CDR3nt: TGTGCCAGCAGTAGTCGTCGGGGGAGCTCCTACAATGAGCAGTTCTTC
v_gene: TRBV7-9; d_gene: -; j_gene: TRBJ1-1; abundance: -; len: 14; CDR3aa: CASSPRAENTEAFF; CDR3nt: TGTGCCAGCAGCCCAAGGGCAGAGAACACTGAAGCTTTCTTT
v_gene: TRBV6-1; d_gene: -; j_gene: TRBJ1-6; abundance: many; len: 16; CDR3aa: CASSEGWGSYNSPLHF; CDR3nt: TGTGCCAGCAGTGAGGGGTGGGGCTCCTATAATTCACCCCTCCACTTT
v_gene: TRBV4-1; d_gene: -; j_gene: TRBJ1-2; abundance: few; len: 14; CDR3aa: CASSQDPGSDGYTF; CDR3nt: TGCGCCAGCAGCCAAGATCCCGGGAGCGATGGCTACACCTTC
v_gene: TRBV2; d_gene: -; j_gene: TRBJ1-4; abundance: -; len: 11; CDR3aa: CASSAGLRLFF; CDR3nt: TGTGCCAGCAGTGCGGGGCTTAGACTGTTTTTT
v_gene: TRBV6-4; d_gene: TRBD2; j_gene: TRBJ2-1; abundance: -; len: 15; CDR3aa: CASSALAGPYNEQFF; CDR3nt: TGTGCCAGCAGTGCGCTAGCGGGGCCCTACAATGAGCAGTTCTTC
v_gene: TRBV15; d_gene: -; j_gene: TRBJ2-5; abundance: -; len: 14; CDR3aa: CATSRQGATETQYF; CDR3nt: TGTGCCACCAGCAGGCAGGGTGCAACAGAGACCCAGTACTTC
v_gene: TRBV27; d_gene: TRBD1; j_gene: TRBJ2-3; abundance: -; len: 14; CDR3aa: CASSLWTGDDTQYF; CDR3nt: TGTGCCAGCAGTCTCTGGACAGGGGACGATACGCAGTATTTT
v_gene: TRBV6-4; d_gene: TRBD2; j_gene: TRBJ2-2; abundance: -; len: 14; CDR3aa: CASGSGVNTGELFF; CDR3nt: TGTGCCAGCGGTAGCGGGGTGAACACCGGGGAGCTGTTTTTT
v_gene: TRBV2; d_gene: TRBD1; j_gene: TRBJ1-1; abundance: few; len: 15; CDR3aa: CASITGTDDSTEAFF; CDR3nt: TGTGCCAGCATTACCGGGACAGATGATAGCACTGAAGCTTTCTTT
v_gene: TRBV5-4; d_gene: TRBD2; j_gene: TRBJ2-3; abundance: -; len: 14; CDR3aa: CASSFGGGADTQYF; CDR3nt: TGTGCCAGCAGCTTTGGCGGGGGGGCGGATACGCAGTATTTT
v_gene: TRBV7-6; d_gene: TRBD1; j_gene: TRBJ2-7; abundance: many; len: 14; CDR3aa: CASSLGTGLYEQYF; CDR3nt: TGTGCCAGCAGCTTAGGGACAGGCCTATACGAGCAGTACTTC
v_gene: TRBV12-3/TRBV12-4; d_gene: TRBD2; j_gene: TRBJ2-5; abundance: -; len: 14; CDR3aa: CASSFGGGAETQYF; CDR3nt: TGTGCCAGCAGTTTTGGCGGGGGGGCAGAGACCCAGTACTTC
v_gene: TRBV18; d_gene: -; j_gene: TRBJ1-4; abundance: -; len: 14; CDR3aa: CASSPRRPNEKLFF; CDR3nt: TGTGCCAGCTCACCCCGACGGCCTAATGAAAAACTGTTTTTT
v_gene: TRBV19; d_gene: TRBD1; j_gene: TRBJ1-1; abundance: many; len: 18; CDR3aa: CASRKEVGTGDVNTEAFF; CDR3nt: TGTGCCAGTAGAAAAGAAGTCGGGACAGGGGACGTGAACACTGAAGCTTTCTTT
v_gene: TRBV18; d_gene: -; j_gene: TRBJ2-7; abundance: -; len: 15; CDR3aa: CASRDEASGNYEQYF; CDR3nt: TGTGCCAGTCGAGATGAAGCCTCAGGGAATTACGAGCAGTACTTC
v_gene: TRBV4-1; d_gene: -; j_gene: TRBJ1-1; abundance: -; len: 15; CDR3aa: CASSQDRSGPAEAFF; CDR3nt: TGCGCCAGCAGCCAAGATAGAAGTGGACCGGCTGAAGCTTTCTTT
v_gene: TRBV24-1; d_gene: -; j_gene: TRBJ1-2; abundance: -; len: 13; CDR3aa: CATRGPSEYGYTF; CDR3nt: TGTGCCACCAGGGGACCCTCTGAATATGGCTACACCTTC
v_gene: TRBV27; d_gene: -; j_gene: TRBJ2-5; abundance: -; len: 13; CDR3aa: CASRDGNQETQYF; CDR3nt: TGTGCCAGTCGGGACGGCAACCAAGAGACCCAGTACTTC
v_gene: TRBV19; d_gene: TRBD1; j_gene: TRBJ1-5; abundance: -; len: 16; CDR3aa: CASSMERGRNNQPQHF; CDR3nt: TGTGCCAGTAGTATGGAAAGGGGGCGCAACAATCAGCCCCAGCATTTT